This entry describes one T cell receptor beta chain. Authors' methods: Cell counts per sample came from amplifying reference gene primers. Profiling relied on immunoSEQ multiplex PCR, and the TCRdb table lists in-frame clones only, not all of them. V and J calls and clone size are given by that table; D and trimming were obtained from the DNA. The repertoire consists of 200,000 to 250,000 clones, with more than 70% occurring once and the leading ten covering around 4%. Which cohort a participant joined came from the clinical history participants gave. The entry originates in a study of blood T cell repertoires in COVID-19. Looking at the study overall: Whether acute or convalescent, the COVID-19 samples came from the United States, Italy and Spain.

This sequence originates from a man in his thirties or forties with acute COVID-19. Sequenced input: PBMCs or T cells enriched from blood (not recorded which).

The CDR3 sequence is CAGAVRGGRDEQFF. CDR3 DNA: TGTGCTGGAGCCGTTCGGGGGGGCCGGGATGAGCAGTTCTTC. This chain uses TRBV6-5 with TRBJ2-1; the match to TRBD2 covers 8 bases. Germline assignment: CDR1 MNHEY and CDR2 SVGAGI. This CDR3 is built from 14 residues.